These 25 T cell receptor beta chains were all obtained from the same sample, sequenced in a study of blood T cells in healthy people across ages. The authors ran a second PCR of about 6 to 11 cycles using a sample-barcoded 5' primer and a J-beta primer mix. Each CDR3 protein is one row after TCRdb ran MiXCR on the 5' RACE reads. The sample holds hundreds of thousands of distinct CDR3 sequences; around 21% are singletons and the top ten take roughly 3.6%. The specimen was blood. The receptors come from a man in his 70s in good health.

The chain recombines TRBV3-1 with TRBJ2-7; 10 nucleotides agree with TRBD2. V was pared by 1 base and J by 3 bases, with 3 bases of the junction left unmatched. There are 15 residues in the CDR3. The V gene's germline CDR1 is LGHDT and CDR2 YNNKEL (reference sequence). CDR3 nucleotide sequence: TGTGCCAGCAGCCAAGTACTAGCGGGGCACTACGAGCAGTACTTC. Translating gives CASSQVLAGHYEQYF.

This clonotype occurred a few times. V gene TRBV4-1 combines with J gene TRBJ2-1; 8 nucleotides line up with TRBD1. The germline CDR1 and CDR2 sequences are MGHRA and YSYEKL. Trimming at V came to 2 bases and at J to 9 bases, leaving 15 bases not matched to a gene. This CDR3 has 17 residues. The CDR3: CASSQLPQGALSVEQFF. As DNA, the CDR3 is TGCGCCAGCAGCCAACTCCCCCAGGGGGCCCTATCGGTTGAGCAGTTCTTC.

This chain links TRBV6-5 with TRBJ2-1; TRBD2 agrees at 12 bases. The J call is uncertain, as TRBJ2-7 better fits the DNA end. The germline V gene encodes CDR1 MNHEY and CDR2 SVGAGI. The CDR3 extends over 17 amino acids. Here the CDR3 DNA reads TGTGCCAGCAGTTACTCGATACTAGCGGGAGGAGGCTACGAGCAGTACTTC. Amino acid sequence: CASSYSILAGGGYEQYF.

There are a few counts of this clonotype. CDR3 DNA sequence: TGTGCCAGCGCCGGGAGGGGAGAGACCCAGTACTTC. Its protein product is CASAGRGETQYF. The chain couples TRBV11-1 to TRBJ2-5; 8 bases agree with TRBD2. The CDR3 has 12 amino acids. The V gene end was trimmed by 8 bases and the J gene end by 4 bases; junction bases not matched to a gene: 3. Germline-derived CDR1 and CDR2 are SGHAT and FQDESV (reference sequence).

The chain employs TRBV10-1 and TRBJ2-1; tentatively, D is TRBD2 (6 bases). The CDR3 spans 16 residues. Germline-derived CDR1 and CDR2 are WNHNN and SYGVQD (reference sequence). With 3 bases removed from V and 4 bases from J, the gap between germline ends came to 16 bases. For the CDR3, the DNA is TGCGCCAGCAGTGAAATCTCCGGGAGTGGATACAATGAGCAGTTCTTC. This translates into CASSEISGSGYNEQFF.

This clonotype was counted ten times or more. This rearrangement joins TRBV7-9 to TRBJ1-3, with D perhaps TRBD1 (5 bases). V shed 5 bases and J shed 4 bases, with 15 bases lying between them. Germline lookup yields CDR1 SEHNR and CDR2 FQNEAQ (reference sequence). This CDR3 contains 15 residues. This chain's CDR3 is CASSPSGGSGNTIYF. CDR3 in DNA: TGTGCCAGCAGCCCCTCGGGGGGGTCAGGAAACACCATATATTTT.

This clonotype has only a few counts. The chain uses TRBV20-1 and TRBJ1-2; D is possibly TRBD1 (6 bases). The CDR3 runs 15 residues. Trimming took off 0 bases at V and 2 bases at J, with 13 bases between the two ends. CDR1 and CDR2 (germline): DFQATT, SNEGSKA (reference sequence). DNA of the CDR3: TGCAGTGCTAGAGAAACCTCAACAGGGAACTATGGCTACACCTTC. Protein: CSARETSTGNYGYTF.

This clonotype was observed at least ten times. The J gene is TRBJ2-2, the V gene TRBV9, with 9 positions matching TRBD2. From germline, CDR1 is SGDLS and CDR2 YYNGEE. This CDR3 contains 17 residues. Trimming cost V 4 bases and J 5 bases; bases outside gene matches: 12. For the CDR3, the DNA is TGTGCCAGCAGCCACCTGCCAGGACTAGCGTATACCGGGGAGCTGTTTTTT. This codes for CASSHLPGLAYTGELFF.

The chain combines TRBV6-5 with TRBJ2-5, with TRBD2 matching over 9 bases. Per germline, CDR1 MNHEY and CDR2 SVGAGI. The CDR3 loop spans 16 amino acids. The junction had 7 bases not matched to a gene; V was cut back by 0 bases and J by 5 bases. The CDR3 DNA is TGTGCCAGCAGTTACTCGTCGAGCGGGAGGCCGGAGACCCAGTACTTC. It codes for CASSYSSSGRPETQYF.

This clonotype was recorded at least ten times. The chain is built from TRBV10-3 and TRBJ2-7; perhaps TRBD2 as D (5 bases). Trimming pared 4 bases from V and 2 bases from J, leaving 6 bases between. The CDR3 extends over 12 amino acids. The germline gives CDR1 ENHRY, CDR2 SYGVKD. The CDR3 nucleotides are TGTGCCATCAGTGGAGGGACCTACGAGCAGTACTTC. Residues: CAISGGTYEQYF.

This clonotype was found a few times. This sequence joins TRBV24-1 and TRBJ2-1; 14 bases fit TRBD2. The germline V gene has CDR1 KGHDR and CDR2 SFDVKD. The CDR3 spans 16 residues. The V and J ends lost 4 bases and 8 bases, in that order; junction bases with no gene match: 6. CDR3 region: CATSDPGTSGSYEQFF. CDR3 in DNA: TGTGCCACCAGTGACCCCGGGACTAGCGGGAGCTATGAGCAGTTCTTC.

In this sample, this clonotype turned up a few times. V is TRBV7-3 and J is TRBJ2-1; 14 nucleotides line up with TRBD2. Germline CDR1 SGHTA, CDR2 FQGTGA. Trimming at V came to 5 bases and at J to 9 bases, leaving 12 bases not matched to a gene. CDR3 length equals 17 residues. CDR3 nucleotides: TGTGCCAGCAGCCTGTTGACTAGCGGGAGGGATTTAGGTGAGCAGTTCTTC. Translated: CASSLLTSGRDLGEQFF.

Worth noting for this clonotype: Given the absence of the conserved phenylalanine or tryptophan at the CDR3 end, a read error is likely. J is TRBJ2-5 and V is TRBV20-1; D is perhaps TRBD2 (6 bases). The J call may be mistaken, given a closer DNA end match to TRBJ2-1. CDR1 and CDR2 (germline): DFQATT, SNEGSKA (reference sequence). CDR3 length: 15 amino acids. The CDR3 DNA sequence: TGCAGTGCTAGAAGCGGGTCAGGTTCGGGCAATGAGCAGTTCCTC. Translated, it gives CSARSGSGSGNEQFL.

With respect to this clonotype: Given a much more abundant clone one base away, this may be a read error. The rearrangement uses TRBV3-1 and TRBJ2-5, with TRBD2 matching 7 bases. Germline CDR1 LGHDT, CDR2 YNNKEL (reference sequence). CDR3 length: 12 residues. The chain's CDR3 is CASNQAGETQYF. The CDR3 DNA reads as TGTGCCAGCAACCAAGCGGGGGAGACCCAGTACTTC.

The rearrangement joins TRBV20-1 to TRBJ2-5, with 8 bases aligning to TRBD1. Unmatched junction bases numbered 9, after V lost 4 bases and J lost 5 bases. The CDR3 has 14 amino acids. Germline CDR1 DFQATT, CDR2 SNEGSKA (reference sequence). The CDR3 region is CSATPGQGGETQYF. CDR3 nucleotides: TGCAGTGCTACCCCTGGACAGGGCGGGGAGACCCAGTACTTC.

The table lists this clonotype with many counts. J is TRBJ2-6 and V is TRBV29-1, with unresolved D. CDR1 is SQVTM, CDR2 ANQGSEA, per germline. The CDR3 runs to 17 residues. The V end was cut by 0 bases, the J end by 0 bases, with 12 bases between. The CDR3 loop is CSVEEGVQASGANVLTF. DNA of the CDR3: TGCAGCGTTGAAGAGGGTGTTCAGGCCTCTGGGGCCAACGTCCTGACTTTC. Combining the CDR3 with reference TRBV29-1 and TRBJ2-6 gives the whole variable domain SAVISQKPSRDICQRGTSLTIQCQVDSQVTMMFWYRQQPGQSLTLIATANQGSEATYESGFVIDKFPISRPNLTFSTLTVSNMSPEDSSIYLCSVEEGVQASGANVLTFGAGSRLTVL.

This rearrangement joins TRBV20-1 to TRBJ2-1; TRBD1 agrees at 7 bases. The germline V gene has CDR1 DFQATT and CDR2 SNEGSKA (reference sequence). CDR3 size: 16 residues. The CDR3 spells CASAATGLTFKSEQFF. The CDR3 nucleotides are TGCGCTTCGGCCGCGACAGGGTTGACGTTTAAGAGTGAGCAGTTCTTC.

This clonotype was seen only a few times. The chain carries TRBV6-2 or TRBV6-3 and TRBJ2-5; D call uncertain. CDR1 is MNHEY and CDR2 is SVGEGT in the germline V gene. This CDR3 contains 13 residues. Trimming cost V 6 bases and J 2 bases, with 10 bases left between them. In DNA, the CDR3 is TGTGCCAGCAGATTGCAGAAGCAAGAGACCCAGTACTTC. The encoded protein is CASRLQKQETQYF.

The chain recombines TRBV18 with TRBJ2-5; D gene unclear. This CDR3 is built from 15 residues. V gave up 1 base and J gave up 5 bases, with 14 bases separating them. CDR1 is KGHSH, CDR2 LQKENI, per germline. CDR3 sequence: CASSPRQALMETQYF. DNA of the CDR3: TGTGCCAGCTCACCACGGCAGGCTTTGATGGAGACCCAGTACTTC. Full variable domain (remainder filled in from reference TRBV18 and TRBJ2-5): NAGVMQNPRHLVRRRGQEARLRCSPMKGHSHVYWYRQLPEEGLKFMVYLQKENIIDESGMPKERFSAEFPKEGPSILRIQQVVRGDSAAYFCASSPRQALMETQYFGPGTRLLVL.

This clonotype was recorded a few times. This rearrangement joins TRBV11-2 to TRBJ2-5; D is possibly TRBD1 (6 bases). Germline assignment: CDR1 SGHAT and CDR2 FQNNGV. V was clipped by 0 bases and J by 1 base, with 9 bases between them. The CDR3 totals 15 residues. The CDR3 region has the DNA TGTGCCAGCAGCTTAGAAGGCAGGGGCCAAGAGACCCAGTACTTC. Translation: CASSLEGRGQETQYF.

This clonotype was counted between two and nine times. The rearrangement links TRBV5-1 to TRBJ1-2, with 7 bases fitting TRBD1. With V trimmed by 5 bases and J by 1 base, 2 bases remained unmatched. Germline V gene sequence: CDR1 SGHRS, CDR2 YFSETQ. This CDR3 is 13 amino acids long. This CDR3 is CASRWDSNYGYTF. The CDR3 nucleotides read TGCGCCAGCAGGTGGGACAGTAACTATGGCTACACCTTC. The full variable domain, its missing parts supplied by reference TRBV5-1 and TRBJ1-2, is KAGVTQTPRYLIKTRGQQVTLSCSPISGHRSVSWYQQTPGQGLQFLFEYFSETQRNKGNFPGRFSGRQFSNSRSEMNVSTLELGDSALYLCASRWDSNYGYTFGSGTRLTVV.

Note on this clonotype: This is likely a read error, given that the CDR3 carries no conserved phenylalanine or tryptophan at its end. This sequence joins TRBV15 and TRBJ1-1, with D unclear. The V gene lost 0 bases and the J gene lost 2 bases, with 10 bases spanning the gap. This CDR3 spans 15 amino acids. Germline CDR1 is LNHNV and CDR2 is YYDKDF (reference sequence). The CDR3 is CATSRDSWANTEAFL. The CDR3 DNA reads TGTGCCACCAGCAGAGATTCTTGGGCTAACACTGAAGCTTTCCTT.

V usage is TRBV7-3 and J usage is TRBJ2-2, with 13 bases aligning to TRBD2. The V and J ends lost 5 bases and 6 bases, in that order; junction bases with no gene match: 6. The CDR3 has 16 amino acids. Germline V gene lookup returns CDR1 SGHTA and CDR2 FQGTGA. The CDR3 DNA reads TGTGCCAGCAGCGCCGGACTAGCGGGAGTTGCCGGGGAGCTGTTTTTT. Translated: CASSAGLAGVAGELFF.

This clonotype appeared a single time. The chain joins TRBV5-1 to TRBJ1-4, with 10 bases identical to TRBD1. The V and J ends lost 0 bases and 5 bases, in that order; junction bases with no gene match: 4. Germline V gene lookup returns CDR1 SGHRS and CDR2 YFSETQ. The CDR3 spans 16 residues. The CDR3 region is CASSLVAGQGNEKLFF. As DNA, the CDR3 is TGCGCCAGCAGCTTGGTAGCGGGACAGGGGAATGAAAAACTGTTTTTT.

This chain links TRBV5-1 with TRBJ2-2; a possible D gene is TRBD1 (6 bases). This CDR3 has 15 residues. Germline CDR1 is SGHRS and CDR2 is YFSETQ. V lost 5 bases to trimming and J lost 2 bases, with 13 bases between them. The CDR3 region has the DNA TGCGCCAGCAGTGCGACAGGAGTTAACACCGGGGAGCTGTTTTTT. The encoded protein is CASSATGVNTGELFF.